This TCR beta chain was obtained from a study of CD8+CD57+ T cells in acquired aplastic anemia. A word on this clonotype: The antigen is undetermined.

The sequenced patients had an expansion of CD8+CD57+ cells seen by flow cytometry. Each patient carried a diagnosis of severe acquired aplastic anemia. General study points: With respect to CD8+ Simpson's diversity, patients and controls did not differ significantly.

Germline V gene lookup returns CDR1 SQVTM and CDR2 ANQGSEA. The V end was cut by 5 bases, the J end by 0 bases, with 14 bases between. The CDR3 runs to 14 residues. The use of genomic DNA as template underpinned the TCR beta VDJ and CDR3 profiling. TCRdb re-called the reads with MiXCR, one entry per CDR3 protein. This sample has fewer than 250,000 distinct CDR3 sequences; approximately 51% occur once, and the top ten carry 15% to 20%. The chain couples TRBV29-1 to TRBJ2-7; either TRBD1 or TRBD2 may supply D (5 bases each). The sequencing input was sorted CD4+, CD8+, or CD8+CD57+ T cells (not recorded which) from PBMCs. The clonotype comes from a human donor with aplastic anemia. CDR3 sequence: CSVSGTASSYEQYF. The CDR3 DNA reads TGCAGCGTTTCCGGGACGGCGAGCTCCTACGAGCAGTACTTC.